Listed here are 2 T cell receptor beta chains from one sample, sequenced in a study of blood T cell repertoires in COVID-19. Only in-frame clones appear in the TCRdb table, and some are missing; sequencing was by immunoSEQ multiplex PCR. The sample consists of 130,000 to 150,000 clones, just under 85% of them appearing once. The sample consisted of peripheral blood. These receptor sequences come from a woman older than 75 with acute or convalescent COVID-19.

The chain links TRBV7-3 to TRBJ2-5; 10 bases fit TRBD1. This CDR3 spans 15 amino acids. The V and J ends lost 6 bases and 4 bases, in that order; junction bases with no gene match: 8. Germline lookup yields CDR1 SGHTA and CDR2 FQGTGA. CDR3 DNA sequence: TGTGCCAGCAGTCAAACCGGGACAGGGGTAGAGACCCAGTACTTC. Its translation: CASSQTGTGVETQYF.

V and J are TRBV18 and TRBJ2-7; 7 bases map to TRBD1. Germline CDR1 KGHSH, CDR2 LQKENI. This CDR3 has 14 amino acids. V dropped 2 bases and J dropped 6; count of bases not matched to a gene: 7. The CDR3 coding sequence is TGTGCCAGCTCACCAAGCCAGGGGGAACTCGAGCAGTACTTC. Translating it yields CASSPSQGELEQYF.